Below, 2 T cell receptor beta chains from the same sample are listed, as sequenced in a study of human T cells and chemical hapten exposure. TCRdb processed the RACE reads anew with MiXCR; each CDR3 protein has one entry. Here the sample spans about 160,000 distinct CDR3 sequences, roughly 26% being singletons. Indicated time point: patch test 3, about 24 weeks after DPC sensitization. The treatment: therapeutic diphenylcyclopropenone sensitization with weekly scalp DPC. Sequenced material: whole blood, taken in connection with sensitization to the hapten diphenylcyclopropenone (DPC). The receptor source for this set is a woman younger than 35 with alopecia areata. Some clones in this sample may be carry-over from other donors' samples.

The table lists this clonotype with a few counts. J is TRBJ2-4 and V is TRBV10-2; no reliable D call. Germline lookup yields CDR1 WSHSY and CDR2 SAAADI. Trimming pared 1 base from V and 2 bases from J, leaving 6 bases between. There are 14 residues in the CDR3. The CDR3 DNA reads TGCGCCAGCAGTGAGTATAGGTCCAAAAACATTCAGTACTTC. Protein: CASSEYRSKNIQYF.

This chain connects TRBV5-1 to TRBJ2-2, with no clear D. With 3 bases removed from V and 7 bases from J, the gap between germline ends came to 10 bases. Germline CDR1 and CDR2: SGHRS and YFSETQ. CDR3 size: 13 residues. CDR3 in amino acids: CASSSTPSGELFF. The CDR3 bases are TGCGCCAGCAGCTCGACTCCCAGCGGGGAGCTGTTTTTT.